This T cell receptor beta chain emerged from a study of T-cell memory formation after mild COVID-19. About the research overall: The two donors had largely donor-specific TCR clusters.

Points on this clonotype: Its matching antigen is unknown.

Whole-study findings and limits: Unconfirmed was the SARS-CoV-2 specificity of second-wave clones that peaked on day 37. The main location of contracting CD4+ clones was CM and EM, and that of contracting CD8+ clones was EMRA.

TCRdb fed the 5' RACE reads into MiXCR, producing one record per CDR3 protein. The profile covers around 420,000 distinct CDR3 sequences, with around 24% appearing a single time and roughly 8.9% taken by the ten largest. Germline loops: CDR1 SGDLS, CDR2 YYNGEE. V was pared by 3 bases and J by 8 bases, with 6 bases of the junction left unmatched. The CDR3 runs 15 residues. The chain carries TRBV9 and TRBJ2-1; TRBD2 agrees at 12 bases. The source material was PBMCs or a T cell subset sorted from them (not recorded which). The receptor's source is an adult woman who had mild COVID-19 (a few samples of this study predate the infection). Cell type and time point are not known. DNA of the CDR3: TGTGCCAGCAGCGAGACTAGCGGGAGAAGGTATGAGCAGTTCTTC. It is translated as CASSETSGRRYEQFF. The complete variable domain, with remaining parts taken from reference TRBV9 and TRBJ2-1, reads DSGVTQTPKHLITATGQRVTLRCSPRSGDLSVYWYQQSLDQGLQFLIQYYNGEERAKGNILERFSAQQFPDLHSELNLSSLELGDSALYFCASSETSGRRYEQFFGPGTRLTVL.